The clone carrying this T cell receptor (beta chain) was observed a single time. The data were obtained in a study of technical replicates of blood from several donors. The table came from immunoSEQ multiplex PCR; TCRdb's copy has only in-frame clones and leaves some out. The sample includes 100,000 or so clones, roughly 95% seen only once; the top ten take approximately 0.37%. The receptor comes from a human donor in good health. Sequenced sample: T cells isolated from PBMCs.

Written as DNA, the CDR3 is TGCGCCAGCAGCCAACTCCCCACAGGGGGGACTGAAGCTTTCTTT. Translating it yields CASSQLPTGGTEAFF. The chain uses TRBV4-3 and TRBJ1-1; 8 positions match TRBD1. J was trimmed by 5 bases and V by 2 bases; bases with no gene match: 7. Germline CDR1 LGHNA, CDR2 YSLEER. This CDR3 spans 15 amino acids.